This entry features one TCR beta chain sequence. This clone appeared a few times. Its antigen has not been determined. One base away there is no much larger clone; base qualities are not given. These data are taken from a study of cytomegalovirus exposure and HLA in healthy donors (dated by TCRdb to 2017 to 2019). Looking at the study overall: According to an earlier analysis of a few hundred of the donors, about 190 million T cells yielded roughly 100 million unique TCR beta sequences and 276 Gb of sequence data. Typing coverage differed by locus: A, B, C, DRB1 and DQB1 were typed in roughly 620-630 donors, DQA1 in 522, DPA1 in around 600, and DPB1 in around 490. Because of strong linkage in the cohort, roughly five DR-DQ haplotypes were treated as single units for association and clustering. Among over 350 genotyped donors of the cohort, an average of approximately 230,000 unique TCR beta nucleotide sequences were sequenced per donor, about a sixth of them non-productive. In addition to the first cohort of 666 subjects, a separate validation cohort of approximately 110 different subjects was used. Among the roughly 370 genotyped donors, around 81% belonged to the genetic ancestry cluster associated with self-reported Caucasian donors. The study aimed to test whether signatures of past pathogen exposure could be identified by cataloging public T cell receptors. In a later genetic analysis, genome-wide SNP genotypes for about three fifths of the 666 donors were used, and that subset was treated as a discovery cohort. A later analysis re-examined previously published TCR beta repertoires from 500 to 700 donors and added high-resolution HLA genotyping to investigate patterns of TCR occurrence. The T cell repertoires of several hundred subjects were profiled by immunosequencing and related to cytomegalovirus serostatus. Donor age, sex, ethnicity and CMV serostatus were collected together with the repertoire data. HLA typing included class I and class II loci at four-digit resolution. An early release that covered about 640 HLA-typed donors contained around 330 gigabases of sequencing data and 85 million to 100 million unique TCR sequences. All discovery cohort repertoires had been generated on a single sequencing platform. To predict cytomegalovirus infection status, the study brought together high-throughput TCR immunosequencing, statistical association of individual TCRs with disease status, and machine learning. In the later analysis, no new phenotypic data were used to find candidate immune exposures; instead, reliance was placed on TCR beta sequences and their occurrence across donors. An earlier analysis of 587 of the donors applied high-throughput TCR beta sequencing to assess whether each TCR beta V gene segment acted as functional or pseudogenic. Overall study results and their limits: Roughly uniform sequencing depth across donors was assumed in presence/absence analyses, although this assumption may not hold. The study listed 170 or so TCR beta chains as associated with cytomegalovirus. It was suggested by the authors that the approach could potentially be generalized to other disease states and immunological phenotypes. In a later analysis, TCR association rates were found to vary across HLA loci, with the most associated TCRs seen for DRB1 alleles and the fewest for HLA-C alleles. The only immune exposure information available for the cohort was CMV serostatus. The sequencing pipeline was judged likely to have produced a cluster of highly shared sequence variants as a technical artifact. A later genetic analysis associated a missense DCLRE1C variant with V-gene and J-gene trimming of TCR beta chains, and an independent cohort replicated the association. A further reported finding was that TCR beta sequences accurately predicted the HLA-A and HLA-B alleles for most subjects in the first cohort. The earlier analysis of a few hundred of the donors excluded fewer than 20 rarely observed V segments, including chromosome 9 orphons, because counts were too low. The 87-base-pair reads could not distinguish some IMGT-functional V segments, including TRBV6-2 and TRBV6-3, so those segments were excluded. Because HLA typing was missing for some donors at each locus, association tests included only the typed subset. In a later analysis, most CMV-associated TCR beta chains were found to appear HLA-restricted, with HLA associations seemingly driven largely by CMV exposure. An earlier analysis of approximately 500 of the donors showed that most TCR beta V segments appeared in productive rearrangements either about 90% or about 30% of the time, which broadly matched IMGT annotations. Across donors, most TCR sequences were observed very rarely, whereas some public TCRs were present in many individuals. When HLA alleles, especially DR and DQ, strongly co-occurred, TCR associations were difficult to assign to individual alleles. In a later analysis, HLA-associated TCR beta chains showed more clonal expansion and lower generation probabilities than non-associated chains that were equally common. Specific HLA alleles were associated with 16,951 TCR beta sequences at a false discovery rate of 0.05 in a later analysis. In vitro tests confirmed that a few of the cytomegalovirus-associated TCR beta chains recognize cytomegalovirus antigens. According to a later analysis, parvovirus B19, influenza, CMV and Epstein-Barr virus appeared linked to several top co-occurrence clusters. Compared with the approximately 720-donor mean, donors in an Asian-associated ancestry cluster had fewer N-insertions in productive TCRs, according to a later genetic analysis. This cohort had only TCR beta chains sequenced, and the lack of alpha or paired-chain data limited which features could be detected. Correlated functional status among segregating V segments might reflect linkage disequilibrium, but an unknown experimental factor could not be ruled out. The classifier was reported to diagnose cytomegalovirus status with high specificity and sensitivity in both the original cohort and the validation cohort.

The cohort was made up of about 670 healthy bone marrow donors. All cohort members were sampled while nominally healthy, although unrecorded immune exposures were likely present. The donor was CMV seropositive and belonged to the group of 250 to 350 seropositive cohort members. A peripheral blood sample was provided by each donor, and peripheral blood mononuclear cells were used for TCR beta sequencing. Genomic DNA extraction from the blood cell samples was performed with the Qiagen DNeasy Blood Extraction Kit. Library construction relied on the immunoSEQ multiplex PCR assay. A mixture of 60 forward primers for TCR Vbeta segments and 13 reverse primers for TCR Jbeta segments was used in the multiplex PCR. Amplification of the CDR3 region of rearranged TCR beta genes was performed with a multiplex PCR assay on genomic DNA. Amplified TCR beta libraries were sequenced as 87-base-pair reads on the Illumina HiSeq System. Concerning the study's data processing: A later analysis counted about 80 million unique TCR beta chains across the 690 or so repertoires, and around 9.9 million of these chains were shared by at least two donors. To remove PCR and sequencing errors, raw reads were error-corrected and collapsed into unique sequences using a nearest-neighbor algorithm that merged closely related sequences. To assign V, D and J gene segments, CDR3 sequences were aligned to IMGT reference sequences. Each retained sequence needed at least a six-nucleotide match to both a V gene segment and a J gene segment. A rearrangement was called productive if the CDR3 had no stop codons and remained in frame with V and J, and every other rearrangement was called non-productive. CDR3 was defined by IMGT convention, running from the second conserved V-encoded cysteine to the conserved J-encoded phenylalanine. The earlier analysis of some 580 of the donors excluded any sequence lacking an unambiguous match to a single V gene segment. In an earlier analysis of a few hundred of the donors, V segments were called functional above 56.7% productive rearrangements and were called segregating when the between-donor standard deviation exceeded 5%. A statistical classification framework was built for diagnosing cytomegalovirus status from the catalog of TCR beta chain sequences. A later analysis assigned V and J genes by comparing TCR nucleotide sequences with IMGT/GENE-DB human TR gene sequences. In a later analysis, CDR3 sequences and most-parsimonious VDJ recombination scenarios were assigned using the TCRdist pipeline. A later analysis defined each TCR beta chain by its CDR3 amino acid sequence plus V-gene family, and excluded reads lacking a unique V-gene family. A later analysis removed 450 to 600 highly shared, low-generation-probability nucleotide sequences to deal with suspected cross-contamination and a sequencing artifact. In a later analysis, a clonal expansion index was calculated for each public chain from normalized within-repertoire ranks of inferred template counts. In a later analysis, generation probabilities were computed using a VDJ recombination model fitted to out-of-frame rearrangements, and the results were checked against IGoR. A later analysis scored TCR-TCR, TCR-HLA and TCR-CMV co-occurrence with hypergeometric tests, applying a repertoire-size bias correction to TCR pairs. In a later analysis, false discovery rates were estimated by permuting HLA or CMV assignments 20 times. A later analysis grouped co-occurring TCRs with DBSCAN, adding TCRdist sequence similarity when clustering within HLA-allele-positive subsets. Repertoires with fewer than 30,000 or more than 120,000 public chains, plus five repertoires with anomalous nucleotide sharing, were excluded from co-occurrence clustering. In TCRdb, the immuneACCESS table is reduced to in-frame sequences with V and J assigned. These tables do not hold every clone; where another copy was compared, an unresolved V gene accounts for under half, and the others remain unexplained. V and J calls and clone size are copied from that table; D and trimming were computed from the DNA. The sample table holds fewer than 120,000 clones, of which around 85% were seen once. The top ten hold 6.2% of the sample.

From its cysteine to its phenylalanine, the CDR3 spans 14 amino acids. The only DNA kept is the CDR3, 42 bases in frame from the first base. V and J are trimmed by 7 bases and 0 bases, and the gene matches miss 5 bases of the junction. CDR1 is given as SGHTS and CDR2 as YDEGEE, both from the germline V gene. The sequence came from a man aged 30 to 39 in good health and CMV-seropositive. Specimen: PBMCs. This chain is built from TRBV5-8 and TRBJ2-7; 9 middle bases align to TRBD1. For the CDR3, the sequence is CASADRGISYEQYF. The bases are TGTGCCAGCGCCGACAGGGGGATCTCCTACGAGCAGTACTTC.